This T cell receptor (beta chain) was retrieved from a study of T cell responses to AZD1222 COVID-19 vaccine. Sequenced by immunoSEQ multiplex PCR; TCRdb stores in-frame clones only, minus some. The sample lists 25,000 to 35,000 clones; about 89% were seen once. On this clone itself: The antigen remains undetermined.

Germline V lookup: CDR1 SGHRS, CDR2 YFSETQ. V gave up 2 bases and J gave up 3 bases, with 9 bases separating them. The CDR3 totals 14 residues. Study findings and constraints: Two AZD1222 administrations were followed by greater Spike-specific TCR breadth and depth. Scientists sampled the repertoires only once the peak T cell response had passed.

The chain has TRBV5-1 and TRBJ1-5; TRBD1 might be the D (6 bases). The sequence came from an adult in good health. The input for sequencing was peripheral blood, taken on day 0 of AZD1222 vaccination. CDR3 nucleotide sequence: TGCGCCAGCAGCTTAGGGGGAACCAATCAGCCCCAGCATTTT. Its translation is CASSLGGTNQPQHF.